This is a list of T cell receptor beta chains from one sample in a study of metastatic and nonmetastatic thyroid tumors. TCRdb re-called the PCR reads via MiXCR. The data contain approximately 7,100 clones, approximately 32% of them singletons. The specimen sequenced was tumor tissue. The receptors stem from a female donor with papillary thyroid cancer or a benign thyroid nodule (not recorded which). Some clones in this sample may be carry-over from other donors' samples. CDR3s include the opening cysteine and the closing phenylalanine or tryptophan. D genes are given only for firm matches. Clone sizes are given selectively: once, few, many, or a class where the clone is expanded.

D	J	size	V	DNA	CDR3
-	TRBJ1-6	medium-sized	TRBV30	TGTGCCTGGAGTGAGGCTACAAATTCACCCCTCCACTTT	CAWSEATNSPLHF
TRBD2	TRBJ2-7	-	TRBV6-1	TGTGCCAGCAGTGAAGCTGGGACTAGCTACGAGCAGTACTTC	CASSEAGTSYEQYF
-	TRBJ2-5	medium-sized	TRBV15	TGTGCCACCAGCAGAGTGGGATTTCAAGAGACCCAGTACTTC	CATSRVGFQETQYF
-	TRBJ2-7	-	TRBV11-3	TGTGCCAGCAGCTTAACCCGAAGAGACGAGCAGTATTTC	CASSLTRRDEQYF
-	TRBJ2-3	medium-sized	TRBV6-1	TGTGCCAGCAGTGAAGCACGAGGGAGCACAGATACGCAGTATTTT	CASSEARGSTDTQYF
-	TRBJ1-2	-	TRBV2	TGTGCCAGCAGTGAAGCGGCAGGACGGGACTATGGCTACACCTTC	CASSEAAGRDYGYTF
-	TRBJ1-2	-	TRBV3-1	TGTGCCAGCAGCCAAGATAGGGCAGGCGGCTATGGCTACACCTTC	CASSQDRAGGYGYTF
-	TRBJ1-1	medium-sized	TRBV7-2	TGTGCCAGCAGCTCTCACCTTAACACTGAAGCTTTCTTT	CASSSHLNTEAFF
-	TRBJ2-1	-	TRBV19	TGTGCCAGTAGTATAGACCTCAGCGCGAGGTGCGATGAGCAGTTCTTC	CASSIDLSARCDEQFF
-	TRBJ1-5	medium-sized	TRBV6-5	TGTGCCAGCAGTTCTCGACAGGGCAATCAGCCCCAGCATTTT	CASSSRQGNQPQHF
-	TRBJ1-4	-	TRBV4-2	TGTGCCAGCAGCCATGCAACAGGCGACCTTAATGAAAAACTGTTTTTT	CASSHATGDLNEKLFF
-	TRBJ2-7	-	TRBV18	TGTGCCAGCTCAACCGAACTCTACGAGCAGTACTTC	CASSTELYEQYF
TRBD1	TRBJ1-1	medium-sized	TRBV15	TGTGCCACCAGCAGAATAAACAGGGGAGAAGCTTTCTTT	CATSRINRGEAFF
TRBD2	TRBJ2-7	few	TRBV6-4	TGTGCCAGCAGTGGGGGTAGCGGGAGATGCGAGCAGTACTTC	CASSGGSGRCEQYF
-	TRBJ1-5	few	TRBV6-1	TGTGCCAGCAGTGAACAGGAGACTCAGCCCCAGCATTTT	CASSEQETQPQHF
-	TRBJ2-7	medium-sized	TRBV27	TGTGCCAGCAGTGCGGGGCCGACCCACGAGCAGTACTTC	CASSAGPTHEQYF
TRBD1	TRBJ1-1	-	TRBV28	TGTGCCAGCATCCCGGGACAGCTTCAAACCGAAGCTTCCTTT	CASIPGQLQTEASF
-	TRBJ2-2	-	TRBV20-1	TGCAGCGGGGGGCCAGTCTCGAACACCGGGGAGCTGTTTTTT	CSGGPVSNTGELFF
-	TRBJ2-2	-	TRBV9	TGTGCCAGCACTCTGGGCAGGGGTCGGACCGGGGAGCTGTTTTTT	CASTLGRGRTGELFF
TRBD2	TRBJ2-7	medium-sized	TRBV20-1	TGCAGTGCTCTTCGGACTAGCGGGGCCTACGAGCAGTACTTC	CSALRTSGAYEQYF
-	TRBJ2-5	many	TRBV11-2	TGTGCCAGCAGGGAGACAGCCACCCTCCAAGAGACCCAGTACTTC	CASRETATLQETQYF
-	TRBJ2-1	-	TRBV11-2	TGTGCCAGCAGCTTATCCTTCCGCGGGCAGTTCTTC	CASSLSFRGQFF
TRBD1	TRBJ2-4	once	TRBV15	TGTGCCACCAGCGGGGGACAGGGTTTTTTCATTCAGTACTTC	CATSGGQGFFIQYF
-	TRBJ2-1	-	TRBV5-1	TGCGCCAGCAGCTTGCAAGGGGGGGAATACAATGAGCAGTTCTTC	CASSLQGGEYNEQFF
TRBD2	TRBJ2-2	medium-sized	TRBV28	TGTGCCAGCAGTACTAGCGGCACCGGGGAGCTGTTTTTT	CASSTSGTGELFF
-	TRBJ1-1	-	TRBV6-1	TGTGCCAGCACGGGGCGGGGCAAGGGGAACACTGAAGCTTTCTTT	CASTGRGKGNTEAFF
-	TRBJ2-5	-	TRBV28	TGTGCCAGCAGATGGCCCCCCGAGCGAGAGACCCAGTACTTC	CASRWPPERETQYF
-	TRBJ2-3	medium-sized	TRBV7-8	TGTGCCAGCAGCCAGTGGTCTAGCACAGATACGCAGTATTTT	CASSQWSSTDTQYF
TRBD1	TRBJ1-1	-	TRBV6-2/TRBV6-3	TGTGCCAGCAGCTACAGGGGTTGGACTGAAGCTTTCTTT	CASSYRGWTEAFF
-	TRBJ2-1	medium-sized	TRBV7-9	TGTGCCAGCAGCGGGCGGGTCGGGAGAGTCTACAATGAGCAGTTCTTC	CASSGRVGRVYNEQFF
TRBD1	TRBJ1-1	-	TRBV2	TGTGCCAACCTAGGACAGGGAACCTTTATGAACACTGAAGCTTTCTTT	CANLGQGTFMNTEAFF
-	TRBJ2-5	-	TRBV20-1	TGCAGTGCTAGAGATCCGGATAGTTTGGTGTTGGCTCAAGAGACCCAGTACTTC	CSARDPDSLVLAQETQYF
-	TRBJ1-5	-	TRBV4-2	TGTGCCAGCAGCCAAGTATGGGCAGGGGAGAGGCAGCCCCAGCATTTT	CASSQVWAGERQPQHF
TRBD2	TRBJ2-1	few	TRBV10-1	TGCGCCAGCAGCTTAGCGGGAGGATCCCACAATGAGCAGTTCTTC	CASSLAGGSHNEQFF
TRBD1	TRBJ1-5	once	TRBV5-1	TGCGCCAGCAGCTTGGCCGGACAGGGCGGTCAGCCCCAGCATTTT	CASSLAGQGGQPQHF
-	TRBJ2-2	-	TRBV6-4	TGTGCCAGCAGTGACTCGAACACCTTGGAGCTGTTTTTT	CASSDSNTLELFF
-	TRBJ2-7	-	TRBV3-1	TGTGCCAGCAGCCTCGCTCCGCCGGAAGGGGGCTACGAGCAGTACTTC	CASSLAPPEGGYEQYF